The 22 T cell receptor beta chains presented below share a single source sample, sequenced in a study of T cells in tumors after PD-1 blockade. Method: immunoSEQ multiplex PCR; TCRdb's copy keeps in-frame clones and lacks some. The profile shows 45,000 to 60,000 clones, around 80% of them singletons. Sequences were derived from PBMCs, sampled before anti-PD-1 therapy. The receptor source for this set is a human donor with advanced basal cell or squamous cell carcinoma (not recorded which).

The genes are TRBV7-4 and TRBJ1-1; 9 bases match TRBD1. This CDR3 spans 17 amino acids. Trimming at V came to 5 bases and at J to 0 bases, leaving 10 bases not matched to a gene. In germline, CDR1 is SGHVT, CDR2 SQSDAQ. The chain's CDR3 is CASSTQQGALMNTEAFF. CDR3 nucleotide sequence: TGTGCCAGCAGCACTCAACAGGGGGCGCTGATGAACACTGAAGCTTTCTTT.

The chain employs TRBV2 and TRBJ1-2; tentatively, D is TRBD1 (5 bases). The CDR3 loop spans 14 amino acids. V was pared by 6 bases and J by 5 bases, with 16 bases between. In germline, CDR1 is SNHLY, CDR2 FYNNEI. CDR3 in DNA: TGTGCCAGCAGGGAATCGGGGGGAATATATGGCTACACCTTC. Translation: CASRESGGIYGYTF.

The CDR3 spells CASSSGWGLTSYEQYF. DNA for the CDR3: TGTGCCAGCAGCTCCGGTTGGGGACTCACTTCCTACGAGCAGTACTTC. The genes are TRBV7-2 and TRBJ2-7, with D perhaps matching TRBD2 (6 bases). CDR1 and CDR2 (germline): SGHTA, FQGNSA. The CDR3 consists of 16 residues. Trimming took off 4 bases at V and 1 base at J, with 17 bases between the two ends.

The chain has TRBV7-6 and TRBJ2-1; the D gene is possibly TRBD2 (5 bases). The length of the CDR3 is 13 residues. Trimming stripped 1 base from V and 6 bases from J, with 7 bases between. Per the germline V gene, CDR1 is SGHVS and CDR2 is FNYEAQ. For the CDR3, the DNA is TGTGCCAGCAGCTTAGGTGGGAGCAATGAGCAGTTCTTC. Protein sequence: CASSLGGSNEQFF.

The chain is built from TRBV7-2 and TRBJ2-7; TRBD2 matches 9 bases. The CDR3 has 16 residues. V was pared by 1 base and J by 3 bases, with 7 bases of the junction left unmatched. CDR1 is SGHTA and CDR2 is FQGNSA in the germline V gene. For the CDR3, the DNA is TGTGCCAGCAGCTTAGGGGACTGGCGGGAGGGCTACGAGCAGTACTTC. Protein product: CASSLGDWREGYEQYF. Together with reference TRBV7-2 and TRBJ2-7, the CDR3 gives the full variable domain: GAGVSQSPSNKVTEKGKDVELRCDPISGHTALYWYRQSLGQGLEFLIYFQGNSAPDKSGLPSDRFSAERTGGSVSTLTIQRTQQEDSAVYLCASSLGDWREGYEQYFGPGTRLTVT.

The chain carries TRBV12-5 and TRBJ2-6, with 7 bases lining up with TRBD1. This CDR3 spans 14 amino acids. Losses at the gene ends were 9 bases for V and 0 bases for J; bases not matched to a gene: 2. Germline V lookup: CDR1 LGHNT, CDR2 FRNRAP. CDR3 nucleotides: TGTGCTAGCGGGACAGCCTCTGGGGCCAACGTCCTGACTTTC. The encoded protein is CASGTASGANVLTF.

V usage is TRBV28 and J usage is TRBJ1-4; 9 bases map to TRBD1. The length of the CDR3 is 15 residues. V shed 6 bases, J shed 8 bases, and the junction held 10 bases outside the gene matches. Germline CDR1 and CDR2: MDHEN and SYDVKM. This chain's CDR3 is CASRTGGTSWEKLFF. DNA for the CDR3: TGTGCCAGCAGGACAGGGGGGACCTCTTGGGAAAAACTGTTTTTT. The full variable domain, in which reference TRBV28 and TRBJ1-4 provide the parts outside the CDR3, is DVKVTQSSRYLVKRTGEKVFLECVQDMDHENMFWYRQDPGLGLRLIYFSYDVKMKEKGDIPEGYSVSREKKERFSLILESASTNQTSMYLCASRTGGTSWEKLFFGSGTQLSVL.

V gene TRBV28 combines with J gene TRBJ2-7; TRBD2 agrees at 7 bases. Losses at the gene ends were 5 bases for V and 2 bases for J; bases not matched to a gene: 3. The CDR3 length is 13 residues. Per the germline V gene, CDR1 is MDHEN and CDR2 is SYDVKM. CDR3 in amino acids: CASSIGLAYEQYF. The CDR3 region has the DNA TGTGCCAGCAGTATCGGACTAGCCTACGAGCAGTACTTC. The whole variable domain, filled in from reference TRBV28 and TRBJ2-7, reads DVKVTQSSRYLVKRTGEKVFLECVQDMDHENMFWYRQDPGLGLRLIYFSYDVKMKEKGDIPEGYSVSREKKERFSLILESASTNQTSMYLCASSIGLAYEQYFGPGTRLTVT.

This clone showed up just a few times. The rearrangement uses TRBV5-1 and TRBJ2-2; 8 positions agree with TRBD1. CDR3 length: 14 amino acids. Germline V gene data show CDR1 as SGHRS and CDR2 as YFSETQ. With V trimmed by 7 bases and J by 1 base, 3 bases remained unmatched. CDR3 protein: CASGGTGNTGELFF. For the CDR3, the DNA is TGCGCCAGCGGGGGGACAGGGAACACCGGGGAGCTGTTTTTT.

The chain is built from TRBV25-1 and TRBJ2-3; TRBD2 matches at 8 bases. This CDR3 has 17 amino acids. Germline V gene sequence: CDR1 MGHDK, CDR2 SYGVNS. Trimming removed 0 bases from V and 4 bases from J; junction bases left unmatched: 9. The CDR3 loop reads CASSEYTSGFDADTQYF. The CDR3 DNA follows: TGTGCCAGCAGTGAATATACTAGCGGATTTGATGCAGATACGCAGTATTTT.

The CDR3 here is CASSQARKPQFF. DNA for the CDR3: TGTGCCAGCAGCCAAGCCCGGAAACCCCAGTTCTTC. The rearrangement uses TRBV3-1 (or the pseudogene TRBV3-2) and TRBJ2-1; D unclear. The CDR3 has 12 residues. V was pared by 1 base and J by 13 bases, with 11 bases between. Germline V lookup: CDR1 LGHDT, CDR2 YNNKEL (reference sequence).

The V call is TRBV2, the J call TRBJ2-4, with D unresolved. Trimming removed 9 bases at V and 1 base at J, with 10 bases between. CDR1 and CDR2 from the germline V gene are SNHLY and FYNNEI. The CDR3 has 13 residues. CDR3 sequence: CASTQGAKNIQYF. For the CDR3, the DNA is TGTGCCAGTACTCAAGGGGCCAAAAACATTCAGTACTTC.

Here the CDR3 DNA reads TGCGCCAGCAGCACACAGGGAAGGGCCACTGAAGCTTTCTTT. Protein product: CASSTQGRATEAFF. The V gene is TRBV5-1, the J gene TRBJ1-1; maybe TRBD1 (6 bases). Germline assignment: CDR1 SGHRS and CDR2 YFSETQ. Trimming removed 4 bases at V and 4 bases at J, with 14 bases between. The CDR3 runs 14 residues.

The chain carries TRBV6-2 or TRBV6-3 and TRBJ1-5; no firm D call. Germline V gives CDR1 MNHEY, CDR2 SVGEGT. This CDR3 region has 14 residues. The ends were cut back, 6 bases at V and 7 bases at J, with 16 bases in the middle. In nucleotides, the CDR3 is TGTGCCAGCAGCCACGGGGAATGGACGCAGCCCCAGCATTTT. Amino acids: CASSHGEWTQPQHF.

The chain recombines TRBV5-1 with TRBJ1-4; D perhaps matches TRBD1 (5 bases). The CDR3 totals 14 residues. Germline CDR1 and CDR2: SGHRS and YFSETQ. The V end lost 4 bases, the J end lost 6 bases, and 13 bases lay between the germline ends. CDR3 sequence: CASSGETGDEKLFF. DNA of the CDR3: TGCGCCAGCAGCGGAGAAACGGGGGATGAAAAACTGTTTTTT.

The chain recombines TRBV7-8 with TRBJ1-2; D gene unclear. The CDR3 sequence is 14 residues long. Germline V CDR1 and CDR2: SGHVS, FQNEAQ. V lost 0 bases, J lost 2 bases, and 7 bases lay in between. The CDR3 DNA reads TGTGCCAGCAGCTTAGCGGTCCGGAACTATGGCTACACCTTC. It encodes CASSLAVRNYGYTF.

The genes are TRBV28 and TRBJ2-3; tentatively, D is TRBD2 (5 bases). This CDR3 comprises 15 residues. V lost 6 bases to trimming and J lost 0 bases, with 13 bases between them. Germline V lookup: CDR1 MDHEN, CDR2 SYDVKM. CDR3 DNA: TGTGCCAGCAGCCCAATTCTAGCTAGCACAGATACGCAGTATTTT. It yields the protein CASSPILASTDTQYF.

The chain couples TRBV5-8 to TRBJ2-3, with TRBD1 as a possible D gene (6 bases). CDR1 and CDR2 from the germline V gene are SGHTS and YDEGEE. There are 14 residues in the CDR3. Trimming left V 6 bases short and J 5 bases short, with 16 bases between. In nucleotides, the CDR3 is TGTGCCAGCACCAAAGGGCAGGGGATAGATACGCAGTATTTT. Its protein product is CASTKGQGIDTQYF.

V is TRBV10-3 and J is TRBJ2-3; D is unclear. This CDR3 spans 12 amino acids. CDR1 and CDR2 (germline): ENHRY, SYGVKD. The V end lost 3 bases, the J end lost 5 bases, and 6 bases lay between the germline ends. CDR3 loop: CAISDLRDTQYF. The CDR3 coding sequence is TGTGCCATCAGTGATCTTCGAGATACGCAGTATTTT.

The chain joins TRBV5-5 to TRBJ1-1; no reliable D call. Germline lookup yields CDR1 SGHKS and CDR2 YYEKEE (reference sequence). With 4 bases removed from V and 1 base from J, the gap between germline ends came to 17 bases. This CDR3 spans 16 amino acids. CDR3 DNA sequence: TGTGCCAGCAGCCCAATGTGGAGAGGTAGGAACACTGAAGCTTTCTTT. This encodes CASSPMWRGRNTEAFF.

This clone is termed medium-sized (0.01 to 0.1%). The J gene is TRBJ1-4, the V gene TRBV12-3 or TRBV12-4; D is undetermined. The V and J ends lost 3 bases and 8 bases respectively, with 4 bases between them. The CDR3 runs 11 residues. This CDR3 is CASSLGEKLFF. The CDR3 DNA reads as TGTGCCAGCAGTTTGGGCGAAAAACTGTTTTTT.

This clone was seen a single time. The gene calls are TRBV2 and TRBJ2-1, with D hard to call. Germline CDR1 SNHLY, CDR2 FYNNEI. CDR3 size: 13 residues. V gave up 1 base and J gave up 7 bases, with 8 bases separating them. CDR3 nucleotide sequence: TGTGCCAGCAGTGAAGAATCAGCAAATGAGCAGTTCTTC. Translated: CASSEESANEQFF.